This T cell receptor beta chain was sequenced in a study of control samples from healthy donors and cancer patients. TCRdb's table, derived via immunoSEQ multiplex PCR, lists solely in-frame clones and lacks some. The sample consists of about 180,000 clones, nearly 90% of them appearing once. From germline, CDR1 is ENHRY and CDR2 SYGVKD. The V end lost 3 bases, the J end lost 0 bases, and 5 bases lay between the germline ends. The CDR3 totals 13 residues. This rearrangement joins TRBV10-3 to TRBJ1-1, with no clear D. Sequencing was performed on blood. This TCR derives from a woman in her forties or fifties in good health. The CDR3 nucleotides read TGTGCCATCAGTGACCTAGTGAACACTGAAGCTTTCTTT. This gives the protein CAISDLVNTEAFF.